The rows below give T cell receptor beta chains drawn from one sample of a study of blood T cell repertoires in COVID-19. Assay used: immunoSEQ multiplex PCR; TCRdb lists only in-frame clones, some missing. In the table there are about 140,000 clones, around 87% of which are singletons. Source material: peripheral blood. The receptors originated from a human donor in a cohort sampled during active COVID-19. The CDR3 runs from the conserved cysteine through the conserved F or W. A D gene is named only where the DNA matches it firmly. Size is omitted from some rows. Given values are once, few, many or a class for expanded clones.

v_call,d_call,clone_size,cdr3_length,j_call,cdr3_aa,cdr3_nt
TRBV7-3,TRBD2,.,16,TRBJ2-3,CASSSTSGGATDTQYF,TGTGCCAGCAGCTCAACTAGCGGGGGGGCCACAGATACGCAGTATTTT
TRBV30,.,once,11,TRBJ1-6,CAWGGLSPLHF,TGTGCCTGGGGCGGACTTTCACCCCTCCACTTT
TRBV2,TRBD1,.,14,TRBJ1-2,CASRGQGALDGYTF,TGTGCCAGCAGGGGACAGGGGGCATTAGATGGCTACACCTTC
TRBV5-5,TRBD2,few,14,TRBJ2-7,CASSATSGNDEQYF,TGTGCCAGCAGCGCGACTAGCGGGAACGACGAGCAGTACTTC
TRBV28,TRBD1,.,15,TRBJ2-2,CASSYRDREAGELFF,TGTGCCAGCAGTTACCGGGACAGGGAGGCCGGGGAGCTGTTTTTT
TRBV3-1/TRBV3-2,TRBD2,.,18,TRBJ2-7,CASSQDQRAGRSSYEQYF,TGTGCCAGCAGCCAAGATCAGCGAGCGGGGAGGTCATCCTACGAGCAGTACTTC
TRBV2,.,few,16,TRBJ2-7,CASSEERTFSSYEQYF,TGTGCCAGCAGTGAAGAAAGGACATTTAGCTCCTACGAGCAGTACTTC
TRBV11-2,TRBD2,.,18,TRBJ2-3,CASSKPGTSGLLTDTQYF,TGTGCCAGCAGCAAACCCGGGACTAGCGGGTTGCTAACAGATACGCAGTATTTT
TRBV7-9,TRBD1,.,15,TRBJ2-5,CASREGQGYQETQYF,TGTGCCAGCAGGGAGGGACAGGGGTACCAAGAGACCCAGTACTTC
TRBV7-9,TRBD2,.,15,TRBJ2-7,CASSPSAGGSYEQYF,TGTGCCAGCAGCCCCTCAGCGGGGGGCTCCTACGAGCAGTACTTC
TRBV27,TRBD2,.,19,TRBJ2-6,CASSSLAGVALSGANVLTF,TGTGCCAGCAGTTCACTAGCGGGAGTCGCCCTCTCTGGGGCCAACGTCCTGACTTTC
TRBV6-1,TRBD2,many,15,TRBJ2-7,CASSEAGGESYEQYF,TGTGCCAGCAGTGAAGCGGGGGGGGAATCCTACGAGCAGTACTTC
TRBV2,TRBD1,.,16,TRBJ1-5,CASSERTGRSNQPQHF,TGTGCCAGCAGTGAAAGGACAGGTCGGAGCAATCAGCCCCAGCATTTT
TRBV4-1,TRBD1,few,16,TRBJ1-3,CASSLLGTDSGNTIYF,TGCGCCAGCAGCCTGCTCGGGACAGACTCTGGAAACACCATATATTTT
TRBV20-1,.,.,11,TRBJ2-5,CSAGTQETQYF,TGCAGCGCCGGGACACAAGAGACCCAGTACTTC
TRBV7-9,.,.,14,TRBJ2-7,CASSGGVSLREQYF,TGTGCCAGCAGCGGAGGAGTCAGCCTACGAGAGCAGTACTTC
TRBV7-9,TRBD1,.,16,TRBJ2-1,CASSSPGQPIYNEQFF,TGTGCCAGCAGCTCCCCGGGACAGCCGATCTACAATGAGCAGTTCTTC
TRBV27,TRBD1,.,13,TRBJ1-2,CATGTAKYYGYTF,TGTGCCACTGGGACAGCCAAATACTATGGCTACACCTTC
TRBV5-1,TRBD1,.,18,TRBJ1-2,CASSFGGAGGVDSYGYTF,TGCGCCAGCAGCTTCGGCGGGGCAGGGGGCGTGGATTCGTATGGCTACACCTTC
TRBV3-1/TRBV3-2,.,.,15,TRBJ2-2,CASTPGTRDTGELFF,TGTGCCAGCACCCCCGGGACACGGGACACCGGGGAGCTGTTTTTT
TRBV9,TRBD1,few,13,TRBJ2-3,CASNGQVGDTQYF,TGTGCCAGCAACGGACAGGTGGGGGATACGCAGTATTTT
TRBV15,.,once,20,TRBJ2-5,CATSRLPPLGTSNPQETQYF,TGTGCCACCAGCAGACTCCCACCCCTCGGCACTAGCAACCCTCAAGAGACCCAGTACTTC
TRBV6-1,TRBD1,.,16,TRBJ1-2,CASSALPGQPFLGYTF,TGTGCCAGCAGTGCCCTCCCGGGACAGCCTTTCCTTGGCTACACCTTC
TRBV5-6,TRBD2,.,15,TRBJ2-1,CASSPLAGIYNEQFF,TGTGCCAGCAGCCCCCTAGCGGGAATCTACAATGAGCAGTTCTTC
TRBV2,.,.,15,TRBJ1-3,CASSERGFSGNTIYF,TGTGCCAGCAGTGAGCGGGGTTTCTCTGGAAACACCATATATTTT
TRBV7-3,TRBD2,once,15,TRBJ2-1,CASSSLAGGSNEQFF,TGTGCCAGCAGCTCACTAGCGGGAGGGAGCAATGAGCAGTTCTTC
TRBV28,TRBD2,once,18,TRBJ2-1,CASSLTGTSGRRYNEQFF,TGTGCCAGCAGTTTAACCGGGACTAGCGGGAGAAGGTACAATGAGCAGTTCTTC
TRBV11-2,.,.,14,TRBJ1-2,CASSPNGGNYGYTF,TGTGCCAGCAGCCCGAACGGGGGGAACTATGGCTACACCTTC
TRBV19,TRBD1,.,17,TRBJ1-1,CASSIGPNRGYYTEAFF,TGTGCCAGTAGTATAGGCCCAAACAGGGGATATTACACTGAAGCTTTCTTT
TRBV19,TRBD2,once,15,TRBJ2-1,CASSIETSGSSIQFF,TGTGCCAGTAGTATTGAGACTAGCGGGAGCTCTATCCAGTTCTTC
TRBV5-4,.,.,17,TRBJ2-5,CASSLDPARGLGETQYF,TGTGCCAGCAGCTTGGACCCGGCCAGGGGTTTGGGTGAGACCCAGTACTTC
TRBV3-1/TRBV3-2,.,.,15,TRBJ2-4,CASSLRGPGKNIQYF,TGTGCCAGCAGCCTGCGGGGGCCGGGCAAAAACATTCAGTACTTC
TRBV6-5,.,.,16,TRBJ2-1,CASSYSPGSSYNEQFF,TGTGCCAGCAGTTACTCGCCCGGGAGCTCCTACAATGAGCAGTTCTTC
TRBV6-1,.,.,15,TRBJ2-5,CASSEGWGLQETQYF,TGTGCCAGCAGTGAAGGATGGGGGCTTCAAGAGACCCAGTACTTC
TRBV10-1,.,.,15,TRBJ1-1,CASQASDSLNTEAFF,TGCGCCAGCCAGGCCTCGGACAGCCTGAACACTGAAGCTTTCTTT
TRBV5-6,.,.,15,TRBJ1-5,CASSSGGLGNQPQHF,TGTGCCAGCAGCTCGGGGGGCTTGGGCAATCAGCCCCAGCATTTT
TRBV28,TRBD1,.,15,TRBJ2-2,CASTKDRTATGELFF,TGTGCCAGCACCAAGGACAGGACCGCCACCGGGGAGCTGTTTTTT
TRBV7-6,.,.,18,TRBJ2-5,CASSPHTSTEKYQETQYF,TGTGCCAGCAGCCCTCACACATCGACAGAGAAGTACCAAGAGACCCAGTACTTC
TRBV19,.,few,15,TRBJ1-1,CASSIDLSSGMSAFF,TGTGCCAGTAGTATAGATCTCAGCTCCGGGATGTCGGCTTTCTTT
TRBV7-3,.,few,14,TRBJ2-1,CASSLGGNYNEQFF,TGTGCCAGCAGCTTAGGAGGGAATTACAATGAGCAGTTCTTC
TRBV12-5,.,.,15,TRBJ1-2,CASGDAIGTNYGYTF,TGTGCTAGTGGTGACGCGATCGGGACAAACTATGGCTACACCTTC
TRBV30,.,.,14,TRBJ2-7,CAWSPELGSYEQYF,TGTGCCTGGAGCCCAGAGCTAGGGAGTTACGAGCAGTACTTC
TRBV6-5,.,.,16,TRBJ1-5,CASSSTPGGSNQPQHF,TGTGCCAGCAGTTCCACCCCCGGGGGGAGCAATCAGCCCCAGCATTTT
TRBV7-3,.,.,15,TRBJ1-4,CASSLTGATNEKLFF,TGTGCCAGCAGCTTAACAGGGGCAACTAATGAAAAACTGTTTTTT
TRBV14,.,.,12,TRBJ2-7,CASSQDLSEQYF,TGTGCCAGCAGCCAAGATCTCTCCGAGCAGTACTTC
TRBV19,TRBD1,.,14,TRBJ1-1,CASSPDRVNTEAFF,TGTGCCAGTAGTCCCGACAGGGTGAACACTGAAGCTTTCTTT
TRBV6-5,TRBD2,.,14,TRBJ2-7,CASSKAGGLREQYF,TGTGCCAGCAGCAAAGCGGGGGGGCTCCGGGAGCAGTACTTC
TRBV7-2,.,.,14,TRBJ2-3,CASGGVSGRDTQYF,TGTGCCAGCGGTGGGGTAAGCGGACGGGATACGCAGTATTTT
TRBV6-5,TRBD1,few,15,TRBJ1-1,CASSLRDSGGTEAFF,TGTGCCAGCAGTCTCAGGGACAGCGGGGGCACTGAAGCTTTCTTT
TRBV7-3,.,once,14,TRBJ2-3,CASSLTGGADTQYF,TGTGCCAGCAGCTTAACAGGGGGGGCAGATACGCAGTATTTT
TRBV18,.,.,16,TRBJ2-5,CASSPLGALSGETQYF,TGTGCCAGCTCACCATTGGGAGCGCTATCGGGGGAGACCCAGTACTTC
TRBV7-3,TRBD2,.,14,TRBJ2-3,CASSSGGFADTQYF,TGTGCCAGCAGCTCCGGGGGGTTCGCAGATACGCAGTATTTT
TRBV6-5,TRBD1,.,13,TRBJ2-5,CASSYSGGETQYF,TGTGCCAGCAGTTACTCAGGGGGCGAGACCCAGTACTTC
TRBV24-1,TRBD2,.,18,TRBJ2-5,CATSDSTPTSGRPETQYF,TGTGCCACCAGTGATTCCACCCCAACTAGCGGGAGACCGGAGACCCAGTACTTC
TRBV7-9,.,.,15,TRBJ2-1,CASSVRDSLYNEQFF,TGTGCCAGCAGCGTCCGGGACTCTCTTTACAATGAGCAGTTCTTC
TRBV3-1/TRBV3-2,.,.,17,TRBJ2-1,CASSPRMARAPYNEQFF,TGTGCCAGCAGCCCCCGAATGGCCAGGGCCCCCTACAATGAGCAGTTCTTC
TRBV12-5,.,.,15,TRBJ2-1,CASGPGESNLNEQFF,TGTGCTAGTGGCCCCGGGGAGTCCAATTTGAATGAGCAGTTCTTC
TRBV14,TRBD1,.,14,TRBJ2-7,CASSETGFTYEQYF,TGTGCCAGCAGCGAGACAGGGTTTACCTACGAGCAGTACTTC
TRBV5-1,TRBD1,.,15,TRBJ1-2,CASSRGGQGVYGYTF,TGCGCCAGCAGCCGGGGCGGACAGGGCGTCTATGGCTACACCTTC